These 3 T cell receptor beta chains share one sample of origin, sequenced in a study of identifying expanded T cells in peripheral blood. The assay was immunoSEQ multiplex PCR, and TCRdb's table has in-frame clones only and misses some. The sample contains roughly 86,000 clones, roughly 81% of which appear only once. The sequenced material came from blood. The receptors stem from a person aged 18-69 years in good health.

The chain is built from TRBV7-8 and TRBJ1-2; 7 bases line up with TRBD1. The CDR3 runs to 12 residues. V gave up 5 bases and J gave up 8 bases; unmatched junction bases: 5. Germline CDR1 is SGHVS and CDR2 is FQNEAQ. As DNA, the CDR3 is TGTGCCAGCAGCACCCGGACAGGAGGCTACACCTTC. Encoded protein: CASSTRTGGYTF.

DNA of the CDR3: TGTGCCAGCAGCTTAAGCCAGTCGATCGGGGCTTTCTTT. It yields the protein CASSLSQSIGAFF. The chain carries TRBV7-2 and TRBJ1-1; D is ambiguous. The CDR3 is made up of 13 amino acids. V was pared by 2 bases and J by 11 bases, with 15 bases between. Germline lookup yields CDR1 SGHTA and CDR2 FQGNSA.

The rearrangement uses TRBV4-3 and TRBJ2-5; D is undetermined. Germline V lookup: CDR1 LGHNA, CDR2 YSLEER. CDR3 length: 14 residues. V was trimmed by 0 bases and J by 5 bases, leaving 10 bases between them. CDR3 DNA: TGCGCCAGCAGCCAAGAAATGGCCGCGGAGACCCAGTACTTC. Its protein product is CASSQEMAAETQYF.